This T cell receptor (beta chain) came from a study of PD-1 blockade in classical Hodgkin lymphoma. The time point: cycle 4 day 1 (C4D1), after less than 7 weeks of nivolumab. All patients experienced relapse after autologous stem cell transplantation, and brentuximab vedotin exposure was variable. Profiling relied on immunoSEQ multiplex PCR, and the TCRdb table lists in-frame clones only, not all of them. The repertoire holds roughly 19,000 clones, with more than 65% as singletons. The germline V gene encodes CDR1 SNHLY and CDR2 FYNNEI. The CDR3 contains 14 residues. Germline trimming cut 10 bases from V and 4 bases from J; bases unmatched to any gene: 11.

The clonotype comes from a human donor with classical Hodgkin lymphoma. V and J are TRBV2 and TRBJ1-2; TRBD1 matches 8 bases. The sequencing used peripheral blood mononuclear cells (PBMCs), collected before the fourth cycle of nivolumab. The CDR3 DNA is TGTGCCAACGGTTCAGGGGGCGGAGGCTATGGCTACACCTTC. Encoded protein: CANGSGGGGYGYTF.